The clone carrying this TCR beta chain was recorded at least ten times. Its specificity is not known. Using its own MiXCR run on the reads, TCRdb lists one record per CDR3 protein. The sample yields about 530,000 distinct CDR3 sequences, about a quarter seen once. These data come from a study of T cell repertoires in cytomegalovirus infection. Study-level background: Indications came from public TCR beta signatures; they pointed to CMV infection and to a matching HLA type. Overall study findings and caveats: Clonotypes of TCR beta that were HLA-C-restricted and CMV-specific dominated the ex vivo response. Of the TCR beta families, the public ones yielded a cumulative frequency that identified carriers of CMV plus the relevant HLA.

This CDR3 has 14 amino acids. V gave up 4 bases and J gave up 3 bases; unmatched junction bases: 3. Germline V gene data show CDR1 as SGHAT and CDR2 as FQNNGV. The sequence was obtained from a human donor in good health (CMV status not recorded). Some clones in this sample may be carry-over from other donors' samples. The J gene is TRBJ2-1, the V gene TRBV11-2, with 7 bases matching TRBD2. The source material was PBMCs. This chain's CDR3 is CASSSKRGYNEQFF. In DNA form, the CDR3 reads TGTGCCAGCAGCTCAAAGCGGGGCTACAATGAGCAGTTCTTC.